This T cell receptor (beta chain) was documented in a study of CD8 T cells in Susac syndrome (dated 2019 in TCRdb). For the study in its entirety: Repertoire sequencing was used to test whether CD8+ T cell activation and differentiation in Susac syndrome was antigen driven.

Peripheral blood CD8+ and CD4+ T cells from healthy donors, Susac syndrome patients and multiple sclerosis patients were profiled using high-throughput TCR beta sequencing. Healthy donors were included as age- and sex-matched controls. Bulk CD8+ and CD4+ T cells were purified by magnetic negative isolation, whereas CD8+ TEMRA cells were enriched by FACS. Blood was collected in EDTA tubes and processed within 24 hours, with PBMCs isolated through density gradient centrifugation. PBMCs destined for TCR sequencing were cryopreserved in liquid nitrogen and later thawed in a 37 °C water bath. Purity of sorted or isolated CD4+, CD8+ and CD8+ TEMRA cells was at least 90%. The paper as a whole reports these results and caveats: The number of individuals in the TCR sequencing and HLA analysis was recognized as being relatively small.

The count of this clonotype is one. The antigen this receptor binds is unknown. No much larger clonotype is one base removed from it; base qualities were not supplied. One read alone is weak evidence. RNA was extracted using the RNeasy kit, and roughly 0.45 to 1 microgram was reverse transcribed with random hexamers. The immunoSEQ multiplex PCR assay, covering 54 Vbeta and 13 Jbeta segments, was used to amplify TCR beta CDR3 regions. PCR amplification bias was corrected using a synthetic template baseline for primer optimization and computational correction. The paper's data handling went like this. Only productive sequences were kept, with reads annotated to V, D and J genes according to IMGT and analyzed in immunoSEQ Analyzer. Clonality was calculated as one minus the Shannon entropy normalized by log2 of the number of productive unique sequences. Public and private clones were assessed among the 100 most prevalent clones of each patient and control. Susac-specific clones were defined as absent from healthy and MS cohorts, some 1,000 published viral clones and other ImmuneACCESS disease sequences. TCRdb trimmed the raw reads at Q25, called clones with MiXCR and kept productive beta chains. Entries are consolidated by CDR3 protein sequence, retaining the most common genes and DNA. Clone size and V and J calls follow TCRdb, not the original study. The sample table records about 130,000 distinct CDR3 sequences; 90% to 95% of these occur just once. The ten top clones hold around 0.12% of the sample.

Per the germline V gene (reference sequence), SEHNR is the CDR1 and FQNEAQ is the CDR2. Trimming leaves V shorter by 5 bases and J shorter by 0 bases, with the junction holding 12 bases beyond the gene matches. There are 17 amino acids in the CDR3, from cysteine to phenylalanine inclusive. CDR3 DNA only is kept here, 51 bases in frame from base 1. This receptor was obtained from a human donor in good health. The sequence is built from TRBV7-9 and TRBJ2-7, and 8 junction bases match TRBD1. Sequenced sample: CD4+ T cells from PBMCs. At the DNA level, the sequence is TGTGCCAGCAGCGCGACCAGGGGGCTATCATTCTCCTACGAGCAGTACTTC. Its protein reads: CASSATRGLSFSYEQYF.